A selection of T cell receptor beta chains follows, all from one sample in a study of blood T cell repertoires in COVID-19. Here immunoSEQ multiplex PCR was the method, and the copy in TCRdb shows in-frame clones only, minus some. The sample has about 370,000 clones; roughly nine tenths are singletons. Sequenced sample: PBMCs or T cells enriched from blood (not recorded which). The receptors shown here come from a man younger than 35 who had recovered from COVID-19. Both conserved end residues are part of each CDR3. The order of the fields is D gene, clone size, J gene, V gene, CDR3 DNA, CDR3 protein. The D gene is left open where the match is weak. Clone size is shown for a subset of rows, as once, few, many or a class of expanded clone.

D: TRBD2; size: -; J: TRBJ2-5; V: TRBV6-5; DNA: TGTGCCAGCAGGGTACTAGCGTCGGGGATAGAGACCCAGTACTTC; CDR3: CASRVLASGIETQYF
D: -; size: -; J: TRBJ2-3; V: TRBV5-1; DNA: TGCGCCAGTACCTACGGTACCAGCACAGATACGCAGTATTTT; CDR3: CASTYGTSTDTQYF
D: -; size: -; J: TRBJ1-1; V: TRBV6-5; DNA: TGTGCCAGCACGGGTGACGGGGGAAAGACTGAAGCTTTCTTT; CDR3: CASTGDGGKTEAFF
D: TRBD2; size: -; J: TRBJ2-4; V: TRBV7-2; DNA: TGTGCCAGCAGCCCCCGGGAGGGCATTCAGTACTTC; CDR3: CASSPREGIQYF
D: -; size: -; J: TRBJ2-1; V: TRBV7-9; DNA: TGTGCCAGCAGCTTATTTAAGGCGGACTACAATGAGCAGTTCTTC; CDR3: CASSLFKADYNEQFF
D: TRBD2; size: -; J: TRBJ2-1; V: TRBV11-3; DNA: TGTGCCAGCAGCCTCTCGGGGGGACCCTACAATGAGCAGTTCTTC; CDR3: CASSLSGGPYNEQFF
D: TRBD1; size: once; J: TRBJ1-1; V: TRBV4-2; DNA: TGTGCCAGCAGCCAATCTGGACAGGGGAACACTGAAGCTTTCTTT; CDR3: CASSQSGQGNTEAFF
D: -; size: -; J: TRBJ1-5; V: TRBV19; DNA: TGTGCCAGTAGTATAGGAATTGGCCAAGTCGGGACAAGATATCAGCCCCAGCATTTT; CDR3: CASSIGIGQVGTRYQPQHF
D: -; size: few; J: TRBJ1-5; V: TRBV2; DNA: TGTGCCAGCAGTGAAGCGCTTCGGGAAAAACAGCCCCAGCATTTT; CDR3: CASSEALREKQPQHF
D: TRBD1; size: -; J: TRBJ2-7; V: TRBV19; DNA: TGTGCCAGTAGTAAGAGGACAGGGGGCTACGAGCAGTACTTC; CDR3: CASSKRTGGYEQYF
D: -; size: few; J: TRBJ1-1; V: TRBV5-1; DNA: TGCGCCAGCAGCTTGGAAGCGCTGGCAGTCGAAGCTTTCTTT; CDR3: CASSLEALAVEAFF
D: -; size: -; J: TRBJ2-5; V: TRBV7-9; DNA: TGTGCCAGCAGCTTGATGGGACTTGAACAAGAGACCCAGTACTTC; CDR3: CASSLMGLEQETQYF
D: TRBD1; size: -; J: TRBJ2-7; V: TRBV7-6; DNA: TGTGCCAGCAGCTTAGAAGGGGACAGCCGCTACGAGCAGTACTTC; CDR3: CASSLEGDSRYEQYF
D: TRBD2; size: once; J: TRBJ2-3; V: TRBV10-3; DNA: TGTGCCATCAGCGAGACTAGCGTTGGTACGCAGTATTTT; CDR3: CAISETSVGTQYF
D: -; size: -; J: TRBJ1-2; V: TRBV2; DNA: TGTGCCAGCAGTGAAGGTTTCAGGGTTAATGGCTACACCTTC; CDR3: CASSEGFRVNGYTF
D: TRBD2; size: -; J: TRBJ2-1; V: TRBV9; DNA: TGTGCCAGCAGCGGTGGATCTAGCGGTAGGGGTTACAATGAGCAGTTCTTC; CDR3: CASSGGSSGRGYNEQFF
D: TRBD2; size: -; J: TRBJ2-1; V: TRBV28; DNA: TGTGCCAGCAGGACTAGCGGGAGAGGTTACAATGAGCAGTTCTTC; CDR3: CASRTSGRGYNEQFF
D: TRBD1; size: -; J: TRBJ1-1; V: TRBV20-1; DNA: TGCAGTGCTAGTAAGACAGGGGAACCTGAAGCTTTCTTT; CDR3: CSASKTGEPEAFF
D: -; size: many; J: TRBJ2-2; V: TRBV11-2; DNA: TGTGCCAGCAGCTCCTCGAGGCGAACCGGGGAGCTGTTTTTT; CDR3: CASSSSRRTGELFF
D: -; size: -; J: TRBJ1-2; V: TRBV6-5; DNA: TGTGCCAGCAGTTACTCAGCCACCCTCCTTGTCGGTAGCTACACCTTC; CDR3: CASSYSATLLVGSYTF
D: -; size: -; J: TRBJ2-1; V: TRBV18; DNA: TGTGCCAGCTCACCAGAGGGACTCCGGTACAATGAGCAGTTCTTC; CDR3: CASSPEGLRYNEQFF
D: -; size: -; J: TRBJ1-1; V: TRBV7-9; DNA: TGTGCCAGCAGCGCAGGCTCAGGGACTGGCACTGAAGCTTTCTTT; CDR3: CASSAGSGTGTEAFF
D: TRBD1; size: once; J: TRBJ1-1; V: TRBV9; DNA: TGTGCCAGCCTACCGGGACAGAAGGGGAACACTGAAGCTTTCTTT; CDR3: CASLPGQKGNTEAFF
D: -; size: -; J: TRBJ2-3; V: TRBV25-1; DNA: TGTGCCAGCAGTGAATTTAGCCAGTCCACTAGCACAGATACGCAGTATTTT; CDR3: CASSEFSQSTSTDTQYF
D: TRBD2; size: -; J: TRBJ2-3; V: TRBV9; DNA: TGTGCCAGCAGCCCACACCCAAGGGCGGGGGGCACAGATACGCAGTATTTT; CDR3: CASSPHPRAGGTDTQYF
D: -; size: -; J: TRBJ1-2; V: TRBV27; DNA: TGTGCCAGCAGCCTCAGGGGAAACTATGGCTACACCTTC; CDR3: CASSLRGNYGYTF
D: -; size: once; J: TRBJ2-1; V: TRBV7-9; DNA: TGTGCCAGCAGCTTATTGGGCCGACTAGACCATGAGCAGTTCTTC; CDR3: CASSLLGRLDHEQFF
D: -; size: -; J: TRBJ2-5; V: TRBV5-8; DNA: TGTGCCAGCAGATATCGGTCGGTAGAGACCCAGTACTTC; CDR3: CASRYRSVETQYF
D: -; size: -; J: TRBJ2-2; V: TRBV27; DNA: TGTGCCAGCAGCCCAACGGGGGTAGTCGACACCGGGGAGCTGTTTTTT; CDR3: CASSPTGVVDTGELFF
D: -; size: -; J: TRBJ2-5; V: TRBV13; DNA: TGTGCCAGCAGCTTCGGAGAGACCCAGTACTTC; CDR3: CASSFGETQYF
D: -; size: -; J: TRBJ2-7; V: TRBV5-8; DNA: TGTGCCAGCAGCTTGCCGGGCGACAGCTTCTCCTACGAGCAGTACTTC; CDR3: CASSLPGDSFSYEQYF
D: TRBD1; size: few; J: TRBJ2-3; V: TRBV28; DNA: TGTGCCAGCAGTGACAGGGGCATGACAGATACGCAGTATTTT; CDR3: CASSDRGMTDTQYF
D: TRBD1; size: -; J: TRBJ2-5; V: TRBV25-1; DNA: TGTGCCAGCACTCTCCGGGACAGGCAAGAGACCCAGTACTTC; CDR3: CASTLRDRQETQYF
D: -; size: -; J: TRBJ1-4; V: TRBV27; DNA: TGTGCCCCCTGCCCCGACGTCAGGACAACTAATGAAAAACTGTTTTTT; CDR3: CAPCPDVRTTNEKLFF
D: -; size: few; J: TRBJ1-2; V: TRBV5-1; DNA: TGCGCCAGCAGCTTAGGGGGAAGCTCCGGCTACACCTTC; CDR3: CASSLGGSSGYTF
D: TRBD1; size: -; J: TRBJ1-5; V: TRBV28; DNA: TGTGCCAGCAGACATTCCCCGGACAGGGTTACGAGAGATCAGCCCCAGCATTTT; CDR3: CASRHSPDRVTRDQPQHF
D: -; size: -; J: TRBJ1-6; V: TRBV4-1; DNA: TGCGCCAGCAGCCAAGCGGGGCAGGGGAGAAATTCACCCCTCCACTTT; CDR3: CASSQAGQGRNSPLHF
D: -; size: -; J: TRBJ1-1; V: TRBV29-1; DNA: TGCAGCGTTGGGGGGGTCACTGAAGCTTTCTTT; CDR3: CSVGGVTEAFF
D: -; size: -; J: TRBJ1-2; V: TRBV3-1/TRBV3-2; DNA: TGTGCCAGCAGCCAAGACGGCGGATATGGCTACACCTTC; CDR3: CASSQDGGYGYTF
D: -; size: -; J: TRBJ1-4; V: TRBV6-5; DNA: TGTGCCAGCAGTCCACATGCAACTAATGAAAAACTGTTTTTT; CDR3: CASSPHATNEKLFF
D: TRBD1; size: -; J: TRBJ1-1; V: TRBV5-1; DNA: TGCGCCAGCAGCTCGGGACAGGCCTATACCGAAGCTTTCTTT; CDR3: CASSSGQAYTEAFF
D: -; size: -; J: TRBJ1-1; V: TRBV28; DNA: TGTGCCAGCAGGTCAGGGAACACTGAAGCTTTCTTT; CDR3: CASRSGNTEAFF
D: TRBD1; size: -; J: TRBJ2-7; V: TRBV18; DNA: TGTGCCAGCTCAATTACAGGGGGCTCCTTATCCTACGAGCAGTACTTC; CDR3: CASSITGGSLSYEQYF
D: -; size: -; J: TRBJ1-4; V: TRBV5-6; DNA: TGTGCCAGCAGCTTGGACCCGGTTAATGAAAAACTGTTTTTT; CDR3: CASSLDPVNEKLFF
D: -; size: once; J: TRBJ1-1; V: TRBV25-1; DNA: TGTGCCAGCAGAGACTACAGGGATGCGGGCACTGAAGCTTTCTTT; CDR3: CASRDYRDAGTEAFF
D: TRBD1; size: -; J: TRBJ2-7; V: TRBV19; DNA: TGTGCCAGTAGTTCCGGGACAGGACTTGGGGAGCAGTACTTC; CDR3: CASSSGTGLGEQYF
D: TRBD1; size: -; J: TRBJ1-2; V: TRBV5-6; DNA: TGTGCCAGCAGCTCGCTACAGGGGATCTATGGCTACACCTTC; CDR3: CASSSLQGIYGYTF
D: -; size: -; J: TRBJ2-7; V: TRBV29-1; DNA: TGCAGCGTTCAGACAGGCCTGTACTACGAGCAGTACTTC; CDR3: CSVQTGLYYEQYF
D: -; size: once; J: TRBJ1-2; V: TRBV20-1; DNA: TGCAGTGCTAGAATGCAGGGGGGCTACACCTTC; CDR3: CSARMQGGYTF
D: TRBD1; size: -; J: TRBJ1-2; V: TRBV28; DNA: TGTGCCAGCTCACCTACAGGGGGATCATATGGCTACACCTTC; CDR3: CASSPTGGSYGYTF
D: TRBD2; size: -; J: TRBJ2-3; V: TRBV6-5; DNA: TGTGCCAGCAACCCCCTAGCGGGCACAGATACGCAGTATTTT; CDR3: CASNPLAGTDTQYF
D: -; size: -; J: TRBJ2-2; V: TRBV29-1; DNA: TGCAGCGTTCGACTAGAATTAACGACCGGGGAGCTGTTTTTT; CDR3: CSVRLELTTGELFF
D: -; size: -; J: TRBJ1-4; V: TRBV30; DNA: TGTGCCTGGAGCGCCCAGGGGGAAAAACTGTTTTTT; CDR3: CAWSAQGEKLFF
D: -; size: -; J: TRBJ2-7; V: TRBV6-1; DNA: TGTGCCAGCAGTGAAGGGTCGCCAGGGCTATACTACGAGCAGTACTTC; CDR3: CASSEGSPGLYYEQYF
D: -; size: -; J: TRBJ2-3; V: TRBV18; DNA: TGTGCCAGCTCACCACGCGGCGGGGCAGATACGCAGTATTTT; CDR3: CASSPRGGADTQYF
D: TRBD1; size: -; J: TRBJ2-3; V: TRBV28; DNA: TGTGCCAGCAGTTTCGGCCACGAGGGACAGGGTAAAGCACCTACGCAGTATTTT; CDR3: CASSFGHEGQGKAPTQYF